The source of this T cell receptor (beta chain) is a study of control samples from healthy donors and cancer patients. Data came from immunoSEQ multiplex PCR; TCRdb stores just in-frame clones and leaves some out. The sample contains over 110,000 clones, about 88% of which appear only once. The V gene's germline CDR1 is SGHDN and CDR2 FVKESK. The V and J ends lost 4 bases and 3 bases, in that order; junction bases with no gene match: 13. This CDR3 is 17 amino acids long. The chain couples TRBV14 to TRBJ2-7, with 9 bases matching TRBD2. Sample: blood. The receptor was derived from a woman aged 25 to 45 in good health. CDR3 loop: CASSPKTLAGPFYEQYF. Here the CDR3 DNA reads TGTGCCAGCAGCCCTAAAACCCTAGCGGGACCCTTCTACGAGCAGTACTTC.